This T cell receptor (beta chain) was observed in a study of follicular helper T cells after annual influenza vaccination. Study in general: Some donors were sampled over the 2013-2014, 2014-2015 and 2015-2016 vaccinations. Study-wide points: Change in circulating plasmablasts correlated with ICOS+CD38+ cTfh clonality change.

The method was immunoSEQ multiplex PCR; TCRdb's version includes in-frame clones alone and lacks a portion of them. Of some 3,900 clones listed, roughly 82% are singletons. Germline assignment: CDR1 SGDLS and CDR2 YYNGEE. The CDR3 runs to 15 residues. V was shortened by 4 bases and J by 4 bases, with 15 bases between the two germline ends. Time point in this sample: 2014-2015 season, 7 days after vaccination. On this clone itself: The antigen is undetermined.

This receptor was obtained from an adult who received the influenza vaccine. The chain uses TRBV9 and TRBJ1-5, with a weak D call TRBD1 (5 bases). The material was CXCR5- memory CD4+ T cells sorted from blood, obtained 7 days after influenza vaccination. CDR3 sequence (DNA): TGTGCCAGCAGCCCGGGGCCATTAGGGAATCAGCCCCAGCATTTT. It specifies CASSPGPLGNQPQHF.